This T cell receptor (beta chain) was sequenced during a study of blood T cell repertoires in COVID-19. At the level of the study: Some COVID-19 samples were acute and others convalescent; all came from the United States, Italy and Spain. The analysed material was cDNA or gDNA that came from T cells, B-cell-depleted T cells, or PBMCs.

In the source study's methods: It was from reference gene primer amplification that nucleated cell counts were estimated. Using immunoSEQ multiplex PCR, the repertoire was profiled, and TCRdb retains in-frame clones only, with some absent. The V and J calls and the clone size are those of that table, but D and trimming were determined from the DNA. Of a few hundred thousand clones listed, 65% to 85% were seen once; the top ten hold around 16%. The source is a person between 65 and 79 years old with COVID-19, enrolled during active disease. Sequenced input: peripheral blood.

The CDR3 DNA is TGCGCCAGCAGCCCTCGTCAGGGGGGCGGTGGCTACACCTTC. The encoded protein is CASSPRQGGGGYTF. This chain joins TRBV4-1 and TRBJ1-2, with 7 bases aligning to TRBD1. Per the germline V gene, CDR1 is MGHRA and CDR2 is YSYEKL. The CDR3 consists of 14 residues. Trimming removed 4 bases from V and 7 bases from J; junction bases left unmatched: 9.